These T cell receptor beta chains were read from a single sample in a study of neoadjuvant anti-PD-1 for oral cavity cancer. Libraries were prepared by immunoSEQ multiplex PCR; TCRdb keeps only in-frame clonotypes and omits some of them. The sample includes 15,000 or so clones, less than 75% of them seen just once. The sample was PBMCs, taken after nivolumab (anti-PD-1) treatment. The receptors here all came from a person between 35 and 79 years old with oral cavity squamous cell carcinoma. CDR3s include the opening cysteine and the closing phenylalanine or tryptophan.

v_call: TRBV11-2
j_call: TRBJ1-5
cdr3_aa: CASSLSGQPQHF

v_call: TRBV7-8
j_call: TRBJ2-1
cdr3_aa: CASSFRGLPSYNEQFF

v_call: TRBV11-1
j_call: TRBJ2-3
cdr3_aa: CASSLLLAGYTDTQYF

v_call: TRBV9
j_call: TRBJ2-1
cdr3_aa: CASSGRDRGYNEQFF

v_call: TRBV30
j_call: TRBJ2-6
cdr3_aa: CAWKSSGANVLTF

v_call: TRBV11-2
j_call: TRBJ1-1
cdr3_aa: CASSDIREAFF

v_call: TRBV25-1
j_call: TRBJ1-1
cdr3_aa: CASSKTVNTEAFF

v_call: TRBV5-1
j_call: TRBJ1-2
cdr3_aa: CASSFGTGNGYGYTF

v_call: TRBV14
j_call: TRBJ1-1
cdr3_aa: CASSQAHTNTEAFF

v_call: TRBV5-8
j_call: TRBJ2-3
cdr3_aa: CASSLTSGVTDTQYF

v_call: TRBV30
j_call: TRBJ1-2
cdr3_aa: CAWSLQVSGGRYGYTF

v_call: TRBV2
j_call: TRBJ1-4
cdr3_aa: CASSGLRDRWEKLFF

v_call: TRBV5-1
j_call: TRBJ1-2
cdr3_aa: CASSLGQGLDGYTF

v_call: TRBV2
j_call: TRBJ2-5
cdr3_aa: CASSGTGGVPPETQYF

v_call: TRBV11-1
j_call: TRBJ1-1
cdr3_aa: CASSFNGGNTEAFF

v_call: TRBV11-2
j_call: TRBJ2-7
cdr3_aa: CASSPSGRASSYEQYF

v_call: TRBV11-2
j_call: TRBJ1-1
cdr3_aa: CASSPRAFPRGGSTEAFF

v_call: TRBV4-2
j_call: TRBJ2-2
cdr3_aa: CASSQELRASGSLNTGELFF

v_call: TRBV29-1
j_call: TRBJ1-2
cdr3_aa: CSSSTALYGYTF

v_call: TRBV5-4
j_call: TRBJ1-4
cdr3_aa: CASSMGQKDPEKLFF

v_call: TRBV4-1
j_call: TRBJ2-5
cdr3_aa: CASSQEYRTRMETQYF

v_call: TRBV10-3
j_call: TRBJ2-1
cdr3_aa: CAIRNPRDPSYNEQFF

v_call: TRBV30
j_call: TRBJ2-1
cdr3_aa: CAWTGGGNAQPNEQFF

v_call: TRBV2
j_call: TRBJ2-1
cdr3_aa: CASSLTRVNEQFF

v_call: TRBV5-5
j_call: TRBJ2-3
cdr3_aa: CASSLTTRGTDTQYF

v_call: TRBV5-1
j_call: TRBJ2-2
cdr3_aa: CASSSYSSGSPGELFF

v_call: TRBV7-6
j_call: TRBJ2-3
cdr3_aa: CASSAAGQGILDTQYF

v_call: TRBV6-5
j_call: TRBJ2-7
cdr3_aa: CASSRGIEQYF

v_call: TRBV7-9
j_call: TRBJ2-2
cdr3_aa: CASSWDTGELFF